Below are 21 T cell receptor beta chains sequenced from a single sample in a study of cytomegalovirus exposure and HLA in healthy donors (TCRdb year 2017). To prepare the library, the immunoSEQ multiplex PCR assay was applied. For the multiplex PCR, a mixture combining 60 forward primers for TCR Vbeta segments and 13 reverse primers for TCR Jbeta segments was used. Imported from immuneACCESS, the table was reduced by TCRdb to in-frame sequences with V and J called. These copies leave out some clones; in studies compared against another copy, an unresolved V gene accounts for under half, and the cause of the remainder is not known. The table held for this sample gives 100,000 to 150,000 clones. The ten largest clones add up to around 1.5% of the sample. Sequenced material: PBMCs. The receptors stem from a woman aged 40 to 55 in good health and CMV-seronegative.

CDR3 sequence: CASSARENYGYTF. CDR3 nucleotide sequence: TGTGCCAGCAGTGCCAGGGAAAACTATGGCTACACCTTC. V usage is TRBV6-5 and J usage is TRBJ1-2; D is possibly TRBD1 (5 bases). Trimming cost V 5 bases and J 2 bases, with 9 bases left between them. The germline CDR1 and CDR2 sequences are MNHEY and SVGAGI. The CDR3 contains 13 residues.

The J gene is TRBJ2-3, the V gene TRBV7-9; 7 bases line up with TRBD1. CDR3 length equals 14 residues. Trimming removed 3 bases from V and 5 bases from J; junction bases left unmatched: 5. Germline CDR1 and CDR2: SEHNR and FQNEAQ (reference sequence). CDR3 region: CASSLRGPVDTQYF. CDR3 sequence (DNA): TGTGCCAGCAGCTTGAGGGGGCCGGTAGATACGCAGTATTTT.

The J gene is TRBJ2-1, the V gene TRBV7-8; a weak D match, TRBD1 (5 bases). Germline V CDR1 and CDR2: SGHVS, FQNEAQ. With 5 bases removed from V and 1 base from J, the gap between germline ends came to 12 bases. The CDR3 runs 15 residues. CDR3 nucleotide sequence: TGTGCCAGCAGCCTGCAGGGATGGTCCTACAATGAGCAGTTCTTC. This translates into CASSLQGWSYNEQFF.

The rearrangement joins TRBV2 to TRBJ1-2; 7 bases line up with TRBD1. The CDR3 consists of 13 residues. After removal of 6 bases from V and 6 bases from J, the junction contained 7 bases not matched to a gene. Germline assignment: CDR1 SNHLY and CDR2 FYNNEI. The CDR3 spells CASSLGGSHGYTF. The CDR3 DNA sequence: TGTGCCAGCAGCCTAGGGGGCTCTCATGGCTACACCTTC.

The chain has TRBV28 and TRBJ2-5; D may be TRBD1 (6 bases). The CDR3 totals 13 residues. Trimming pared 8 bases from V and 7 bases from J, leaving 17 bases between. The V gene's germline CDR1 is MDHEN and CDR2 SYDVKM. CDR3 DNA sequence: TGTGCCAGCGCCCGGAGACAGGTCGGGACCCAGTACTTC. Its translation: CASARRQVGTQYF.

The J gene is TRBJ2-5, the V gene TRBV9; TRBD2 matches at 13 bases. Germline CDR1 is SGDLS and CDR2 is YYNGEE. Trimming cost V 2 bases and J 5 bases; bases outside gene matches: 6. The CDR3 has 16 residues. The DNA for the CDR3 is TGTGCCAGCAGCGTTACTAGCGGGGGGGCTCGGGAGACCCAGTACTTC. Translating it yields CASSVTSGGARETQYF.

The rearrangement links TRBV19 to TRBJ1-5; 8 bases agree with TRBD1. Germline V gives CDR1 LNHDA, CDR2 SQIVND (reference sequence). Losses at the gene ends were 5 bases for V and 7 bases for J; bases not matched to a gene: 10. The CDR3 has 15 residues. The CDR3 coding sequence is TGTGCCAGTAGTCCCCCGACAGGGGAACTCCAGCCCCAGCATTTT. It yields the protein CASSPPTGELQPQHF. Looking up the rest from reference TRBV19 and TRBJ1-5 gives the full variable domain: DGGITQSPKYLFRKEGQNVTLSCEQNLNHDAMYWYRQDPGQGLRLIYYSQIVNDFQKGDIAEGYSVSREKKESFPLTVTSAQKNPTAFYLCASSPPTGELQPQHFGDGTRLSIL.

CDR3 residues: CAAQTSRDSYEQYV. CDR3 in DNA: TGTGCCGCCCAAACCTCCAGGGATTCCTACGAGCAGTACGTC. V usage is TRBV10-3 and J usage is TRBJ2-7, with a possible D match to TRBD1 (5 bases). Germline-derived CDR1 and CDR2 are ENHRY and SYGVKD. With 11 bases removed from V and 1 base from J, the gap between germline ends came to 18 bases. This CDR3 has 14 amino acids.

The chain carries TRBV2 and TRBJ2-2, with TRBD1 matching 7 bases. The germline V gene encodes CDR1 SNHLY and CDR2 FYNNEI. After removal of 4 bases from V and 4 bases from J, the junction contained 6 bases not matched to a gene. This CDR3 comprises 15 residues. CDR3 DNA: TGTGCCAGCAGTGGGGACAGTCAAGGCACCGGGGAGCTGTTTTTT. It codes for CASSGDSQGTGELFF.

This chain uses TRBV5-1 with TRBJ2-3, with D possibly TRBD1 on 5 matching bases. The CDR3 loop spans 13 amino acids. CDR1 is SGHRS and CDR2 is YFSETQ in the germline V gene. The V gene lost 3 bases and the J gene lost 3 bases, with 8 bases spanning the gap. In DNA, the CDR3 is TGCGCCAGCAGCTCAGCAGGGACAGATACGCAGTATTTT. Translating it yields CASSSAGTDTQYF. Full variable domain (missing parts from reference TRBV5-1 and TRBJ2-3): KAGVTQTPRYLIKTRGQQVTLSCSPISGHRSVSWYQQTPGQGLQFLFEYFSETQRNKGNFPGRFSGRQFSNSRSEMNVSTLELGDSALYLCASSSAGTDTQYFGPGTRLTVL.

The chain uses TRBV28 and TRBJ2-6, with TRBD2 as a possible D gene (5 bases). The germline CDR1 and CDR2 sequences are MDHEN and SYDVKM. The CDR3 has 18 residues. V shed 6 bases and J shed 3 bases, with 21 bases lying between them. The CDR3 DNA sequence: TGTGCCAGCAGGAGCGGTTCTACGGGGATAAATGGGGCCAACGTCCTGACTTTC. Its translation is CASRSGSTGINGANVLTF.

The chain joins TRBV7-3 to TRBJ1-1; the D is unclear. V shed 5 bases and J shed 0 bases, with 7 bases lying between them. CDR3 length equals 13 residues. Per germline, CDR1 SGHTA and CDR2 FQGTGA. The CDR3 bases are TGTGCCAGCAGCACGGAGATGAACACTGAAGCTTTCTTT. It is translated as CASSTEMNTEAFF.

This chain connects TRBV7-2 to TRBJ1-1; D is ambiguous. The CDR3 length is 13 residues. The germline V gene has CDR1 SGHTA and CDR2 FQGNSA. Trimming cost V 5 bases and J 4 bases, with 11 bases left between them. The CDR3 is CASSLLGSTEAFF. The CDR3 DNA is TGTGCCAGCAGCCTACTAGGTAGCACTGAAGCTTTCTTT.

This rearrangement joins TRBV7-9 to TRBJ1-1, with D perhaps TRBD1 (5 bases). The germline V gene has CDR1 SEHNR and CDR2 FQNEAQ (reference sequence). V was pared by 5 bases and J by 1 base, with 11 bases between. The CDR3 extends over 14 amino acids. In DNA, the CDR3 is TGTGCCAGCAGCCTGGGGGGGTGGAACACTGAAGCTTTCTTT. Encoded protein: CASSLGGWNTEAFF.

The chain joins TRBV7-9 to TRBJ2-1, with 13 nucleotides matching TRBD2. Germline V gene data show CDR1 as SEHNR and CDR2 as FQNEAQ (reference sequence). V lost 0 bases, J lost 6 bases, and 8 bases stayed unmatched. The CDR3 has 18 amino acids. CDR3 in amino acids: CASSLALSGLAGFNEQFF. The CDR3, as DNA: TGTGCCAGCAGCTTAGCTCTATCGGGACTAGCGGGATTCAATGAGCAGTTCTTC.

V gene TRBV7-2 combines with J gene TRBJ1-2, with D tentatively TRBD1 (6 bases). From germline, CDR1 is SGHTA and CDR2 FQGNSA. The CDR3 spans 15 residues. V was trimmed by 5 bases and J by 0 bases, leaving 13 bases between them. The CDR3 spells CASSTRDTPNYGYTF. The CDR3 DNA is TGTGCCAGCAGCACCCGGGACACCCCTAACTATGGCTACACCTTC.

The chain is built from TRBV19 and TRBJ2-5, with D possibly being TRBD2 (6 bases). The CDR3 is 14 amino acids. Germline lookup yields CDR1 LNHDA and CDR2 SQIVND (reference sequence). V was shortened by 7 bases and J by 4 bases, with 16 bases between the two germline ends. CDR3 loop: CASNTQVGGETQYF. DNA of the CDR3: TGTGCCAGTAATACCCAGGTCGGGGGAGAGACCCAGTACTTC.

The rearrangement links TRBV9 to TRBJ1-2; no firm D call. Trimming left V 2 bases short and J 6 bases short, with 17 bases between. The CDR3 length is 15 residues. Germline V gene sequence: CDR1 SGDLS, CDR2 YYNGEE. In nucleotides, the CDR3 is TGTGCCAGCAGCGTTGGACTCAGGACGGACCATGGCTACACCTTC. Encoded protein: CASSVGLRTDHGYTF.

This chain connects TRBV29-1 to TRBJ1-3; D remains unclear. The V end lost 1 base, the J end lost 1 base, and 5 bases lay between the germline ends. From germline, CDR1 is SQVTM and CDR2 ANQGSEA. The CDR3 is 13 residues long. The CDR3 region has the DNA TGCAGCGTTGAAGGTCTTTCTGGAAACACCATATATTTT. Translation gives CSVEGLSGNTIYF.

The chain recombines TRBV5-1 with TRBJ2-3, with 9 nucleotides matching TRBD1. J was trimmed by 4 bases and V by 4 bases; bases with no gene match: 7. This CDR3 contains 15 residues. From germline, CDR1 is SGHRS and CDR2 YFSETQ. The CDR3 region has the DNA TGCGCCAGCAGCCCTGGGACAGGGCCAGCAGATACGCAGTATTTT. This encodes CASSPGTGPADTQYF.

The chain links TRBV20-1 to TRBJ1-4; D is unresolved. Trimming cost V 2 bases and J 5 bases, with 3 bases left between them. CDR1 is DFQATT, CDR2 SNEGSKA, per germline (reference sequence). The CDR3 runs to 11 residues. Written as DNA, the CDR3 is TGCAGTGCTAGACCAAATGAAAAACTGTTTTTT. It codes for CSARPNEKLFF.